This T cell receptor (beta chain) is drawn from a study of blood T cells in healthy people across ages. Study-level information: About one barcoded beta molecule per two T cells was the capture yield of template switching.

V lost 5 bases to trimming and J lost 2 bases; unmatched junction nucleotides: 9. The CDR3 totals 16 residues. Germline CDR1 and CDR2: MDHEN and SYDVKM. Overall study results and limits: While age rose, TCR beta diversity per million T cells dropped in a roughly linear way.

Then a second PCR, running about 7 to 11 cycles, was carried out with a sample-barcoded 5' primer and a J-beta primer mix. A template-switch adaptor containing 12 random nucleotides labeled each cDNA molecule. TCRdb redid the calling of the 5' RACE reads with MiXCR, one entry per CDR3 protein. The table has 700,000 or so distinct CDR3 sequences, around 43% seen once; the top ten hold 30%. Healthy Caucasian individuals from Russia aged about 6 to 90 served as donors. About this clonotype itself: Antigen specificity is unknown.

Sequenced: blood. The clonotype was recovered from a man at least 80 years old in good health. V is TRBV28 and J is TRBJ2-3; TRBD2 aligns across 8 bases. For the CDR3, the DNA is TGTGCCAGCAGTCTCCAGACTAGCGCGACCACAGATACGCAGTATTTT. Protein: CASSLQTSATTDTQYF.